Following are 23 T cell receptor beta chains from one sample sequenced in a study of neoadjuvant nivolumab and ipilimumab in lung cancer. Clones were read by immunoSEQ multiplex PCR, and TCRdb kept only the in-frame ones, dropping some. Of about 8,600 clones in the sample, roughly 80% are singletons; the top ten hold 3.2%. The starting material was tumor tissue, obtained after neoadjuvant nivolumab, alone or with ipilimumab, at or shortly before surgery. These receptors were taken from an adult with non-small cell lung cancer.

The chain joins TRBV19 to TRBJ1-2; a possible D gene is TRBD1 (6 bases). The CDR3 is made up of 13 amino acids. Germline loops: CDR1 LNHDA, CDR2 SQIVND (reference sequence). Trimming left V 10 bases short and J 2 bases short, with 14 bases between. This CDR3 reads CAIGGAWNYGYTF. DNA for the CDR3: TGTGCCATCGGGGGGGCATGGAACTATGGCTACACCTTC. The complete variable domain, with remaining parts taken from reference TRBV19 and TRBJ1-2, reads DGGITQSPKYLFRKEGQNVTLSCEQNLNHDAMYWYRQDPGQGLRLIYYSQIVNDFQKGDIAEGYSVSREKKESFPLTVTSAQKNPTAFYLCAIGGAWNYGYTFGSGTRLTVV.

The chain links TRBV27 to TRBJ2-3, with 11 positions matching TRBD2. Trimming cost V 3 bases and J 5 bases; bases outside gene matches: 7. This CDR3 is built from 16 residues. The germline gives CDR1 MNHEY, CDR2 SMNVEV (reference sequence). The CDR3 sequence: CASSFLTSGSIDTQYF. The CDR3 bases are TGTGCCAGCAGTTTTCTCACTAGCGGGAGTATAGATACGCAGTATTTT.

The chain carries TRBV6-1 and TRBJ2-7; 7 positions agree with TRBD2. The ends lost 4 bases at V and 6 bases at J; junction bases unmatched: 6. CDR1 is MNHNS and CDR2 is SASEGT in the germline V gene. The CDR3 covers 13 residues. The CDR3 DNA reads TGTGCCAGCAGTGCGAGCGGGATTGGCGAGCAGTACTTC. As protein: CASSASGIGEQYF.

This chain uses TRBV10-1 with TRBJ2-1; 16 nucleotides agree with TRBD2. Germline assignment: CDR1 WNHNN and CDR2 SYGVQD (reference sequence). The trim removed 3 bases at V and 8 bases at J, leaving 10 bases unmatched. This CDR3 is built from 18 residues. This chain's CDR3 is CASSDGGLAGGPGDEQFF. The CDR3 DNA sequence: TGCGCCAGCAGTGACGGGGGACTAGCGGGAGGGCCGGGTGATGAGCAGTTCTTC.

The chain combines TRBV9 with TRBJ1-2, with 7 positions matching TRBD1. The CDR3 is 14 amino acids. Germline trimming cut 0 bases from V and 2 bases from J; bases unmatched to any gene: 1. Looked up from germline, CDR1 is SGDLS and CDR2 is YYNGEE. CDR3 DNA sequence: TGTGCCAGCAGCGTAGTGACAGGGAACTATGGCTACACCTTC. This sequence encodes CASSVVTGNYGYTF.

This rearrangement joins TRBV5-1 to TRBJ1-4; 7 bases line up with TRBD1. The CDR3 has 16 residues. V lost 2 bases to trimming and J lost 2 bases; unmatched junction nucleotides: 6. Germline V lookup: CDR1 SGHRS, CDR2 YFSETQ. The CDR3 DNA is TGCGCCAGCAGCTTCGGGCAGGGGGGCACTAATGAAAAACTGTTTTTT. It translates to CASSFGQGGTNEKLFF.

The chain joins TRBV6-5 to TRBJ2-7, with D perhaps TRBD1 (5 bases). Per germline, CDR1 MNHEY and CDR2 SVGAGI. V lost 2 bases, J lost 5 bases, and 10 bases lay in between. This CDR3 has 13 amino acids. CDR3 DNA: TGTGCCAGCAGTTACCGGGCAGGGAACGAGCAGTACTTC. Amino acid sequence: CASSYRAGNEQYF.

V usage is TRBV6-6 and J usage is TRBJ1-1, with TRBD1 as a possible D gene (6 bases). This CDR3 is built from 15 residues. Trimming cost V 4 bases and J 5 bases, with 17 bases left between them. CDR1 and CDR2 from the germline V gene are MNHNY and SVGAGI (reference sequence). In nucleotides, the CDR3 is TGTGCCAGCAGTTCGACGACAGGCGGTAGAACTGAAGCTTTCTTT. Its protein is CASSSTTGGRTEAFF.

This clone was counted only a few times. The CDR3 here is CASSESQGRLGTQYF. The CDR3 DNA reads as TGTGCCAGCAGTGAATCCCAAGGGCGACTTGGTACGCAGTATTTT. V usage is TRBV2 and J usage is TRBJ2-3; D gene unclear. V was trimmed by 2 bases and J by 8 bases, leaving 17 bases between them. CDR1 is SNHLY and CDR2 is FYNNEI in the germline V gene. The CDR3 has 15 amino acids.

CDR3 region: CATSEPGSTEAFF. The CDR3 DNA follows: TGTGCCACCAGCGAACCAGGGTCCACTGAAGCTTTCTTT. This sequence joins TRBV15 and TRBJ1-1, with D perhaps matching TRBD1 (5 bases). The CDR3 totals 13 residues. The germline V gene has CDR1 LNHNV and CDR2 YYDKDF (reference sequence). V was shortened by 5 bases and J by 4 bases, with 11 bases between the two germline ends.

This chain uses TRBV10-3 with TRBJ2-1; D gene ambiguous. Germline loops: CDR1 ENHRY, CDR2 SYGVKD. This CDR3 has 13 residues. V was clipped by 7 bases and J by 7 bases, with 14 bases between them. The CDR3 region has the DNA TGTGCCATCACTCCGGGCCACGAAAATGAGCAGTTCTTC. Translated, it gives CAITPGHENEQFF.

The rearrangement uses TRBV6-4 and TRBJ2-3; TRBD1 is a possible D gene (7 bases). The germline V gene encodes CDR1 MRHNA and CDR2 SNTAGT. This CDR3 is built from 15 residues. V gave up 4 bases and J gave up 0 bases, with 11 bases separating them. In DNA form, the CDR3 reads TGTGCCAGCAGTGGGGGGGACAGAAGCACAGATACGCAGTATTTT. Protein: CASSGGDRSTDTQYF.

This clone was observed a few times. The rearrangement joins TRBV5-1 to TRBJ1-3; D is perhaps TRBD1 (6 bases). Per the germline V gene, CDR1 is SGHRS and CDR2 is YFSETQ. Trimming took 1 base from V and 4 from J, leaving 15 bases between them. The CDR3 has 16 residues. The CDR3 region is CASSLSDRNKGNTIYF. CDR3 DNA: TGCGCCAGCAGCTTGAGCGACAGGAACAAAGGAAACACCATATATTTT.

The chain has TRBV28 and TRBJ2-5; 7 bases match TRBD2. This CDR3 contains 16 residues. V gave up 4 bases and J gave up 0 bases; unmatched junction bases: 8. Germline V gene sequence: CDR1 MDHEN, CDR2 SYDVKM. CDR3 in amino acids: CASSSRLGGYQETQYF. The CDR3 nucleotides are TGTGCCAGCAGTTCCCGCTTGGGGGGGTACCAAGAGACCCAGTACTTC. Full variable domain (remainder filled in from reference TRBV28 and TRBJ2-5): DVKVTQSSRYLVKRTGEKVFLECVQDMDHENMFWYRQDPGLGLRLIYFSYDVKMKEKGDIPEGYSVSREKKERFSLILESASTNQTSMYLCASSSRLGGYQETQYFGPGTRLLVL.

The chain joins TRBV7-7 to TRBJ2-7; 13 bases are shared with TRBD2. V shed 5 bases and J 7 bases; nucleotides not matched to a gene: 8. CDR1 and CDR2 (germline): SSHAT, FNYEAQ (reference sequence). The CDR3 runs 15 residues. The CDR3 nucleotides are TGTGCCAGCAGCCCGAGGACTAGCGGGAGTGAGGAGCAGTACTTC. Its translation: CASSPRTSGSEEQYF.

This clone was counted a few times. This rearrangement joins TRBV11-3 to TRBJ1-1, with D possibly TRBD1 on 6 matching bases. CDR1 SGHNT and CDR2 YENEEA come from the germline V gene. CDR3 size: 14 residues. Between the trimmed V and J ends, which lost 5 bases and 10 bases, there was a span of 20 bases. The CDR3 DNA sequence: TGTGCCAGCAGCCCTCGCGCGGGGGAGGGGGGAGCTTTCTTT. Protein sequence: CASSPRAGEGGAFF.

This clone was counted a single time. This chain connects TRBV19 to TRBJ1-5; D gene unclear. Germline V gene sequence: CDR1 LNHDA, CDR2 SQIVND (reference sequence). The CDR3 is 16 amino acids. The V and J ends lost 5 bases and 3 bases respectively, with 17 bases between them. CDR3 coding DNA: TGTGCCAGTAGTTCCGGGAGGGAAATGAACAATCAGCCCCAGCATTTT. Translation gives CASSSGREMNNQPQHF.

V usage is TRBV19 and J usage is TRBJ2-2; 8 nucleotides match TRBD2. Germline CDR1 and CDR2: LNHDA and SQIVND (reference sequence). The CDR3 extends over 16 amino acids. Trimming cost V 5 bases and J 7 bases; bases outside gene matches: 12. This CDR3 reads CASSLLSGGPIGELFF. CDR3 DNA: TGTGCCAGTAGTTTGCTGTCGGGAGGGCCAATCGGGGAGCTGTTTTTT.

This chain links TRBV7-6 with TRBJ1-2, with D unresolved. Germline V gene data show CDR1 as SGHVS and CDR2 as FNYEAQ. This CDR3 is 13 amino acids long. V gave up 3 bases and J gave up 0 bases, with 5 bases separating them. The CDR3 DNA is TGTGCCAGCAGCTTGGGAACTAACTATGGCTACACCTTC. Residues: CASSLGTNYGYTF.

The chain links TRBV29-1 to TRBJ1-1; 10 nucleotides agree with TRBD1. Trimming cost V 6 bases and J 1 base; bases outside gene matches: 5. From germline, CDR1 is SQVTM and CDR2 ANQGSEA. The CDR3 has 14 amino acids. The CDR3 nucleotides read TGCAGCGTGGGGGACAGGGGACGGAACACTGAAGCTTTCTTT. The encoded protein is CSVGDRGRNTEAFF.

This clone was picked up one time. The chain carries TRBV5-1 and TRBJ2-3, with 14 bases lining up with TRBD2. CDR3 length: 17 residues. Germline V lookup: CDR1 SGHRS, CDR2 YFSETQ. V gave up 4 bases and J gave up 4 bases; unmatched junction bases: 8. The CDR3 bases are TGCGCCAGCAGCATGGGACTAGCGGGAGCCTTTCCAGATACGCAGTATTTT. This encodes CASSMGLAGAFPDTQYF. Full variable domain (missing parts from reference TRBV5-1 and TRBJ2-3): KAGVTQTPRYLIKTRGQQVTLSCSPISGHRSVSWYQQTPGQGLQFLFEYFSETQRNKGNFPGRFSGRQFSNSRSEMNVSTLELGDSALYLCASSMGLAGAFPDTQYFGPGTRLTVL.

This sequence joins TRBV4-1 and TRBJ1-2, with 8 bases lining up with TRBD1. With V trimmed by 6 bases and J by 8 bases, 14 bases remained unmatched. CDR1 MGHRA and CDR2 YSYEKL come from the germline V gene. The CDR3 consists of 15 residues. The CDR3 DNA sequence: TGCGCCAGCAGAGTAGGGACAGGCGGTGGGGGGGGCTACACCTTC. Its protein product is CASRVGTGGGGGYTF.

The J gene is TRBJ2-7, the V gene TRBV27; the match to TRBD1 covers 9 bases. This CDR3 region has 16 residues. Trimming cost V 4 bases and J 6 bases; bases outside gene matches: 13. Germline V gene sequence: CDR1 MNHEY, CDR2 SMNVEV (reference sequence). CDR3 coding DNA: TGTGCCAGCAGTTGGGTTGGGACAGGGAAGGGGGTCGAGCAGTACTTC. Its translation is CASSWVGTGKGVEQYF.